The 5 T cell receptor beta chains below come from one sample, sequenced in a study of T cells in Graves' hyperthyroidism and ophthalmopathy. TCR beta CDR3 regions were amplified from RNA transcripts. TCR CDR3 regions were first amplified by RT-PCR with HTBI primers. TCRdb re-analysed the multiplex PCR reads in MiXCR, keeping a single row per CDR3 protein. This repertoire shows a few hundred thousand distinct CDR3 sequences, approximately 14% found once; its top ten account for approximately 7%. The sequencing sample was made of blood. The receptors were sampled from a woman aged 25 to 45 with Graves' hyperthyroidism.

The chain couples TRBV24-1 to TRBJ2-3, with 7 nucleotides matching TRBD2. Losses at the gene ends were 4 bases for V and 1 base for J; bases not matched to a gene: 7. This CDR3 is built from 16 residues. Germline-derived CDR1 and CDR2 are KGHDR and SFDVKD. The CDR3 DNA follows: TGTGCCACCAGTGACCTGGGCGGGAGAGGCACAGATACGCAGTATTTT. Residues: CATSDLGGRGTDTQYF.

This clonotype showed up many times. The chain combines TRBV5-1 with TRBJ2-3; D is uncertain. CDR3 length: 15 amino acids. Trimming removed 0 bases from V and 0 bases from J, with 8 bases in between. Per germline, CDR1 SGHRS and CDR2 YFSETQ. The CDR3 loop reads CASSLETPSTDTQYF. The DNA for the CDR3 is TGCGCCAGCAGCTTGGAGACTCCTAGCACAGATACGCAGTATTTT.

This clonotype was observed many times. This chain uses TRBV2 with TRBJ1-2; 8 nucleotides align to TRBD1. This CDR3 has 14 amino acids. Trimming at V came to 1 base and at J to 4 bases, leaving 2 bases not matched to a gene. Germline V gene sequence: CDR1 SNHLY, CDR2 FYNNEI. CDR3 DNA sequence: TGTGCCAGCAGTGAAGGGGGACAGGCCTATGGCTACACCTTC. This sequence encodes CASSEGGQAYGYTF.

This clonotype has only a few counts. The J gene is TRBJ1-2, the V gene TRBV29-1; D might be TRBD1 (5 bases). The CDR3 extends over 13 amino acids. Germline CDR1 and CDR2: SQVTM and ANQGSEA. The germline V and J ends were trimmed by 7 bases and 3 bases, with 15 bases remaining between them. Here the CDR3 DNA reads TGCAGCGCCCATCTCGGGGCCGACTATGGCTACACCTTC. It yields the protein CSAHLGADYGYTF.

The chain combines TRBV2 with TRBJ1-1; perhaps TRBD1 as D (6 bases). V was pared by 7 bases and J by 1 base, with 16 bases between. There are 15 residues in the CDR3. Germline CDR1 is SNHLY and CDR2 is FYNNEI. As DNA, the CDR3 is TGTGCCAGCACTAGACTACGGACAGAGAACACTGAAGCTTTCTTT. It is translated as CASTRLRTENTEAFF. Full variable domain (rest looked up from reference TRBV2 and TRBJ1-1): EPEVTQTPSHQVTQMGQEVILRCVPISNHLYFYWYRQILGQKVEFLVSFYNNEISEKSEIFDDQFSVERPDGSNFTLKIRSTKLEDSAMYFCASTRLRTENTEAFFGQGTRLTVV.